This T cell receptor (beta chain) was sequenced for a study of PD-1 blockade in classical Hodgkin lymphoma. Study-level background: Nivolumab 3 mg/kg was given intravenously every 2 weeks.

Germline V gene data show CDR1 as LNHDA and CDR2 as SQIVND (reference sequence). V lost 3 bases, J lost 8 bases, and 13 bases lay in between. CDR3 length: 14 amino acids. For this clone: As yet, its antigen is unknown.

The patients all showed relapse after autologous stem cell transplantation, while their brentuximab vedotin exposure varied. Study-wide findings and caveats: Lower baseline TCR diversity was reported for newly diagnosed patients than for healthy donors.

Using immunoSEQ multiplex PCR, the repertoire was profiled, and TCRdb retains in-frame clones only, with some absent. The sample records 45,000 to 55,000 clones, approximately 81% being singletons. V usage is TRBV19 and J usage is TRBJ1-4, with D hard to call. This specimen consisted of peripheral blood mononuclear cells (PBMCs), obtained at baseline. The receptor was derived from a human donor with classical Hodgkin lymphoma. CDR3 sequence: CASSMRIFGEKLFF. Here the CDR3 DNA reads TGTGCCAGTAGTATGAGGATTTTTGGGGAAAAACTGTTTTTT.